One sample yielded the 8 T cell receptor beta chains listed below, sequenced in a study of post-analysis software for immune sequencing data. Broader study findings: Compared with controls, patients had more of about 5 TRBV segments, including TRBV5-6, TRBV5-1 and TRBV20-1.

These receptors have no identified antigens. TCR beta cDNA libraries included unique molecular identifiers. Each CDR3 protein is one row after TCRdb ran MiXCR on the PCR reads. Of around 440,000 distinct CDR3 sequences in the sample, over 35% were seen once. The sequenced sample was blood. These receptors were obtained from a girl aged 10 to 17 with multiple sclerosis.

The chain employs TRBV7-3 and TRBJ2-7, with TRBD1 matching 9 bases. Germline lookup yields CDR1 SGHTA and CDR2 FQGTGA. The CDR3 contains 16 residues. V trimming: 5 bases; J trimming: 0 bases; junction bases outside the gene matches: 8. CDR3 sequence reads: CASSITGGLSSYEQYF. In DNA form, the CDR3 reads TGTGCCAGCAGCATCACAGGGGGCTTGAGCTCCTACGAGCAGTACTTC. Complete variable domain (other parts from reference TRBV7-3 and TRBJ2-7): GAGVSQTPSNKVTEKGKYVELRCDPISGHTALYWYRQSLGQGPEFLIYFQGTGAADDSGLPNDRFFAVRPEGSVSTLKIQRTERGDSAVYLCASSITGGLSSYEQYFGPGTRLTVT.

With regard to this clonotype: Just one base apart from a much larger clone, this may be a read error. This chain's CDR3 is CASRKGVTGANVLTF. The DNA of the CDR3 is TGTGCCAGCAGGAAAGGGGTCACTGGGGCCAACGTCCTGACTTTC. The chain is built from TRBV6-6 and TRBJ2-6; a possible D gene is TRBD1 (5 bases). The germline V gene encodes CDR1 MNHNY and CDR2 SVGAGI (reference sequence). V lost 6 bases and J lost 2, with 11 bases in between. This CDR3 has 15 residues.

The chain carries TRBV6-2 or TRBV6-3 and TRBJ2-3, with 13 bases identical to TRBD2. CDR1 and CDR2 from the germline V gene are MNHEY and SVGEGT. V was clipped by 4 bases and J by 0 bases; unmatched bases: 7. The CDR3 contains 18 residues. CDR3 in DNA: TGTGCCAGCAGTTTCGGACTAGCGGGAGATTCTAGCACAGATACGCAGTATTTT. Translation gives CASSFGLAGDSSTDTQYF.

This clonotype was seen more than once but under ten times. The rearrangement joins TRBV9 to TRBJ2-5; 7 bases map to TRBD1. V trimming: 0 bases; J trimming: 4 bases; junction bases outside the gene matches: 6. Germline lookup yields CDR1 SGDLS and CDR2 YYNGEE. CDR3 length: 15 amino acids. The CDR3 nucleotides read TGTGCCAGCAGCGTAGGCGTAGGGGGCGTAGAGACCCAGTACTTC. It is translated as CASSVGVGGVETQYF.

This clonotype was counted only a few times. The V gene is TRBV5-1, the J gene TRBJ1-1; 7 nucleotides match TRBD1. CDR1 SGHRS and CDR2 YFSETQ come from the germline V gene. V shed 0 bases and J 4 bases; nucleotides not matched to a gene: 6. The CDR3 runs to 15 residues. This CDR3 is CASSLADRASTEAFF. The DNA for the CDR3 is TGCGCCAGCAGCTTGGCCGACAGGGCTAGCACTGAAGCTTTCTTT.

This chain joins TRBV7-9 and TRBJ1-2, with D perhaps TRBD1 (6 bases). Per germline, CDR1 SEHNR and CDR2 FQNEAQ (reference sequence). The CDR3 loop spans 17 amino acids. Trimming pared 4 bases from V and 5 bases from J, leaving 23 bases between. CDR3 sequence reads: CASSSTSTGGVRYGYTF. CDR3 bases: TGTGCCAGCAGCTCTACCTCCACGGGGGGCGTGAGGTATGGCTACACCTTC. The entire variable domain, with the rest obtained from reference TRBV7-9 and TRBJ1-2, is as follows: DTGVSQNPRHKITKRGQNVTFRCDPISEHNRLYWYRQTLGQGPEFLTYFQNEAQLEKSRLLSDRFSAERPKGSFSTLEIQRTEQGDSAMYLCASSSTSTGGVRYGYTFGSGTRLTVV.

The genes are TRBV21-1 and TRBJ2-1; no check of the table's D call, TRBD2, against the DNA was made. TRBV21-1 corresponds to a pseudogene. The CDR3 extends over 14 amino acids. The CDR3 loop is CASSKNGRCNEQFF. CDR3 nucleotides: TGTGCCAGCAGCAAAAACGGGAGATGTAATGAGCAGTTCTTC.

The DNA for the CDR3 is TGTGCCAGCGGGTGGGGGGGCCGGAACAATGAGCAGTTCTTC. Its translation is CASGWGGRNNEQFF. V usage is TRBV28 and J usage is TRBJ2-1, with a possible D match to TRBD2 (7 bases). CDR1 MDHEN and CDR2 SYDVKM come from the germline V gene. CDR3 length: 14 residues. V was clipped by 8 bases and J by 5 bases, with 16 bases between them. Full variable domain (remainder filled in from reference TRBV28 and TRBJ2-1): DVKVTQSSRYLVKRTGEKVFLECVQDMDHENMFWYRQDPGLGLRLIYFSYDVKMKEKGDIPEGYSVSREKKERFSLILESASTNQTSMYLCASGWGGRNNEQFFGPGTRLTVL.